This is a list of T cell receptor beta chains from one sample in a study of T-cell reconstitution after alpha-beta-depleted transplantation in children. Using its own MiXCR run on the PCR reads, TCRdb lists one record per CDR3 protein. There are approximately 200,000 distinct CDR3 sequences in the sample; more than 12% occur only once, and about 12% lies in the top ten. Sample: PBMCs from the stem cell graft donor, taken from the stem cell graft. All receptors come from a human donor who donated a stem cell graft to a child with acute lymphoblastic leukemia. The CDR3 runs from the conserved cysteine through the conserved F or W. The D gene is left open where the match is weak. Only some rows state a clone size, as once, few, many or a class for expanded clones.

CASSLAGVAQYF	TGTGCCAGCAGCTTAGCCGGGGTGGCGCAGTATTTT	many	NA	TRBJ2-3	TRBV11-2
CASSSTGTERPSVYTF	TGCGCCAGCAGCTCGACTGGGACAGAGCGTCCTTCAGTCTACACCTTC	few	TRBD1	TRBJ1-2	TRBV5-1
CASRRAGPTYEQYF	TGTGCCAGCAGGAGGGCAGGGCCCACCTACGAGCAGTACTTC	many	NA	TRBJ2-7	TRBV28
CASSLEAANTEAFF	TGCGCCAGCAGCTTGGAGGCGGCGAACACTGAAGCTTTCTTT	many	NA	TRBJ1-1	TRBV5-1
CSARDWQLSTDTQYF	TGCAGTGCTAGAGATTGGCAGCTTAGCACAGATACGCAGTATTTT	many	NA	TRBJ2-3	TRBV20-1
CASSSAPTGRRGYGYTF	TGTGCCAGCAGTTCTGCCCCGACAGGTCGAAGGGGCTATGGCTACACCTTC	many	NA	TRBJ1-2	TRBV28
CASSQGGGQGAYEQYF	TGTGCCAGCAGCCAAGGCGGGGGACAGGGGGCCTACGAGCAGTACTTC	many	TRBD1	TRBJ2-7	TRBV4-2
CASSFGTEENTEAFF	TGTGCCAGCAGTTTCGGGACAGAAGAAAACACTGAAGCTTTCTTT	many	TRBD1	TRBJ1-1	TRBV12-3/TRBV12-4
CASFERGNNEQFF	TGCGCCAGCTTCGAGCGGGGAAACAATGAGCAGTTCTTC	many	TRBD2	TRBJ2-1	TRBV5-1
CASSPHASSIYGYTF	TGTGCCAGCAGTCCCCACGCCTCGTCGATTTATGGCTACACCTTC	NA	NA	TRBJ1-2	TRBV27
CASSLVGGGGFNQPQHF	TGTGCCAGCAGTTTAGTGGGGGGCGGAGGATTCAATCAGCCCCAGCATTTT	many	NA	TRBJ1-5	TRBV12-3/TRBV12-4
CASSPGTGQETQYF	TGCGCCAGCAGCCCCGGGACAGGGCAAGAGACCCAGTACTTC	NA	TRBD1	TRBJ2-5	TRBV5-1
CASSLAPTGTTDTQYF	TGCGCCAGCAGCTTGGCCCCGACGGGGACGACAGATACGCAGTATTTT	many	NA	TRBJ2-3	TRBV5-1
CSATHRSTDTQYF	TGCAGTGCCACTCACCGAAGCACAGATACGCAGTATTTT	many	NA	TRBJ2-3	TRBV20-1
CSARDWASGEGDTQYF	TGCAGTGCTAGAGATTGGGCTAGCGGGGAAGGAGATACGCAGTATTTT	many	TRBD2	TRBJ2-3	TRBV20-1
CASSLARGREPPYQETQYF	TGTGCCAGCAGCTTAGCGCGGGGGAGGGAGCCTCCCTACCAAGAGACCCAGTACTTC	few	TRBD2	TRBJ2-5	TRBV7-2
CSVRDRGLNTEAFF	TGCAGCGTCCGGGACAGGGGTCTGAACACTGAAGCTTTCTTT	few	TRBD1	TRBJ1-1	TRBV29-1
CATSRDGKLQGRLLYNEQFF	TGTGCCACCAGCAGAGATGGAAAATTACAGGGGAGGCTTCTCTACAATGAGCAGTTCTTC	many	NA	TRBJ2-1	TRBV15
CASSQRVSGELFF	TGTGCCAGCAGCCAACGTGTTTCCGGGGAGCTGTTTTTT	many	NA	TRBJ2-2	TRBV14
CASSFGGSVYEQYF	TGCGCCAGCAGCTTTGGCGGGAGTGTTTACGAGCAGTACTTC	many	TRBD2	TRBJ2-7	TRBV5-1
CASSSRRGLAGTYEQFF	TGTGCCAGCAGCTCTAGACGGGGACTAGCGGGAACGTATGAGCAGTTCTTC	once	TRBD2	TRBJ2-1	TRBV5-4
CASSVTRGTGELFF	TGTGCCAGCAGCGTCACGAGGGGGACCGGGGAGCTGTTTTTT	NA	NA	TRBJ2-2	TRBV7-3
CSARGAEGGHNEQFF	TGCAGCGCCCGGGGAGCGGAAGGGGGTCACAATGAGCAGTTCTTC	few	NA	TRBJ2-1	TRBV29-1
CASSFRAGNYNEQFF	TGTGCCAGCAGTTTCAGGGCGGGAAACTACAATGAGCAGTTCTTC	many	NA	TRBJ2-1	TRBV27
CASSGSARNSPLHF	TGTGCCAGCAGTGGTTCAGCACGGAATTCACCCCTCCACTTT	many	NA	TRBJ1-6	TRBV25-1
CASSLTRDNIPEQYF	TGTGCCAGCAGCTTAACGCGGGACAACATCCCCGAGCAGTACTTC	many	NA	TRBJ2-7	TRBV7-2
CASSLGSLLVPDTQYF	TGTGCCAGCAGTTTAGGATCATTACTAGTCCCAGATACGCAGTATTTT	few	NA	TRBJ2-3	TRBV12-3/TRBV12-4
CASSPGVRETQYF	TGTGCCAGCAGCCCCGGAGTTAGAGAGACCCAGTACTTC	NA	NA	TRBJ2-5	TRBV11-2
CASSTITGEAGELFF	TGTGCCAGCAGCACTATCACCGGAGAGGCTGGGGAGCTGTTTTTT	many	NA	TRBJ2-2	TRBV7-9
CASSRDYRYNEQFF	TGTGCCAGCAGCAGGGACTACCGTTACAATGAGCAGTTCTTC	NA	TRBD2	TRBJ2-1	TRBV5-4
CASRGQGADTQYF	TGCGCCAGCAGGGGACAGGGCGCGGATACGCAGTATTTT	few	TRBD1	TRBJ2-3	TRBV5-1
CASSLTLGRAAKREGDEQFF	TGCGCCAGCAGCTTGACCCTGGGACGGGCAGCGAAGCGGGAGGGGGATGAGCAGTTCTTC	NA	TRBD2	TRBJ2-1	TRBV5-1
CASSLDLANEQFF	TGCGCCAGCAGCTTGGACCTAGCGAATGAGCAGTTCTTC	many	NA	TRBJ2-1	TRBV5-1
CASSPKVLAGKGSYNEQFF	TGTGCCAGCAGCCCGAAGGTACTAGCGGGAAAAGGCTCCTACAATGAGCAGTTCTTC	many	TRBD2	TRBJ2-1	TRBV7-6
CASSLDRGSTDTQYF	TGTGCCAGCAGTCTCGATCGGGGATCCACAGATACGCAGTATTTT	many	NA	TRBJ2-3	TRBV12-3/TRBV12-4
CASSLMGGQYNEQFF	TGTGCCAGCAGCTTAATGGGAGGGCAGTATAATGAGCAGTTCTTC	many	TRBD2	TRBJ2-1	TRBV11-2
CASSESREKGYEQYF	TGCGCCAGCAGTGAATCGCGGGAGAAAGGGTACGAGCAGTACTTC	NA	TRBD2	TRBJ2-7	TRBV10-2